These 31 T cell receptor beta chains came from one sample sequenced in a study of blood T cell repertoires in COVID-19 (TCRdb year 2020). The library was prepared using the immunoSEQ multiplex PCR assay. The clones in this table, taken by TCRdb from immuneACCESS, are in-frame only. Not every clone is retained; where verified, under half of the shortfall comes from an unresolved V gene, and the cause of the rest is unknown. Counted in this sample were 270,000 or so clones; roughly 90% of them appeared once. The ten largest clones add up to just under 0.95% of the sample. Sequenced material: peripheral blood. The source is a woman aged 40 to 50 who had recovered from COVID-19.

This clone appeared a single time. The chain carries TRBV23-1 and TRBJ1-5, with TRBD1 matching over 11 bases. TRBV23-1 is filed as an ORF, its function uncertain. The CDR3 totals 20 residues. V shed 3 bases, J shed 0 bases, and the junction held 13 bases outside the gene matches. CDR3 in DNA: TGCGCCAGCAGTCATCCTCCGGGACAGGGGGTCCCGAATAGCAATCAGCCCCAGCATTTT. This translates into CASSHPPGQGVPNSNQPQHF.

This sequence joins TRBV6-5 and TRBJ2-5, with 13 bases that match TRBD2. Unmatched junction bases numbered 6, after V lost 6 bases and J lost 5 bases. The germline CDR1 and CDR2 sequences are MNHEY and SVGAGI. CDR3 length: 15 amino acids. CDR3 loop: CASSPGLAGRETQYF. Here the CDR3 DNA reads TGTGCCAGCAGCCCGGGACTAGCGGGACGGGAGACCCAGTACTTC.

This clone was observed a single time. The rearrangement uses TRBV27 and TRBJ2-6; TRBD1 might be the D (6 bases). Germline assignment: CDR1 MNHEY and CDR2 SMNVEV (reference sequence). V lost 7 bases, J lost 0 bases, and 13 bases lay in between. The CDR3 has 16 residues. The CDR3 loop is CASTRDIHSGANVLTF. CDR3 sequence (DNA): TGTGCCAGCACCCGGGACATCCACTCTGGGGCCAACGTCCTGACTTTC.

The genes are TRBV27 and TRBJ2-5; 10 bases align to TRBD1. The CDR3 is made up of 15 amino acids. Germline lookup yields CDR1 MNHEY and CDR2 SMNVEV (reference sequence). The V segment lost 4 bases and the J segment 3 bases; nucleotides outside the gene matches: 5. The CDR3 sequence is CASSSLGTGEETQYF. In DNA form, the CDR3 reads TGTGCCAGCAGTTCCCTAGGGACAGGGGAAGAGACCCAGTACTTC.

V and J are TRBV12-3 or TRBV12-4 and TRBJ2-5, with D unresolved. The germline V and J ends were trimmed by 2 bases and 4 bases, with 5 bases remaining between them. This CDR3 is 12 amino acids long. CDR3 region: CASSLFGETQYF. The CDR3 bases are TGTGCCAGCAGTTTATTCGGAGAGACCCAGTACTTC.

The J gene is TRBJ1-4, the V gene TRBV5-1; perhaps TRBD1 as D (5 bases). V was cut by 3 bases and J by 6 bases, with 9 bases left in between. The CDR3 sequence is 13 residues long. Germline CDR1 reads SGHRS; CDR2 reads YFSETQ. CDR3 sequence reads: CASSSDSHEKLFF. The DNA for the CDR3 is TGCGCCAGCAGCTCAGACAGCCATGAAAAACTGTTTTTT. The variable domain in full, completed from reference TRBV5-1 and TRBJ1-4, reads KAGVTQTPRYLIKTRGQQVTLSCSPISGHRSVSWYQQTPGQGLQFLFEYFSETQRNKGNFPGRFSGRQFSNSRSEMNVSTLELGDSALYLCASSSDSHEKLFFGSGTQLSVL.

V gene TRBV11-3 combines with J gene TRBJ2-1; TRBD2 matches at 10 bases. This CDR3 is built from 16 residues. V was pared by 5 bases and J by 0 bases, with 4 bases of the junction left unmatched. Germline V gene data show CDR1 as SGHNT and CDR2 as YENEEA. The CDR3 here is CASSPASGSSYNEQFF. DNA for the CDR3: TGTGCCAGCAGCCCGGCTAGCGGGAGCTCCTACAATGAGCAGTTCTTC.

The CDR3 sequence: CAIGAGEEADTQYF. The CDR3 bases are TGTGCCATTGGGGCGGGAGAGGAAGCAGATACGCAGTATTTT. V gene TRBV10-3 combines with J gene TRBJ2-3, with 7 nucleotides matching TRBD2. J was trimmed by 4 bases and V by 9 bases; bases with no gene match: 10. Germline values: CDR1 ENHRY, CDR2 SYGVKD. CDR3 length: 14 amino acids.

This chain links TRBV18 with TRBJ2-1; no firm D call. Germline loops: CDR1 KGHSH, CDR2 LQKENI. This CDR3 region has 13 residues. V shed 3 bases and J shed 6 bases, with 9 bases lying between them. The CDR3 DNA sequence: TGTGCCAGCTCACCCCGGAGTACCAATGAGCAGTTCTTC. This gives the protein CASSPRSTNEQFF.

Comment on this clone: The same CDR3 arises from other DNA sequences in this sample as well. V gene TRBV18 combines with J gene TRBJ2-3; 7 bases map to TRBD2. The CDR3 loop spans 15 amino acids. CDR1 and CDR2 (germline): KGHSH, LQKENI. After removal of 1 base from V and 3 bases from J, the junction contained 4 bases not matched to a gene. The chain's CDR3 is CASSPRLADTDTQYF. The CDR3 DNA reads TGTGCCAGCTCACCACGCCTAGCGGATACAGATACGCAGTATTTT.

The CDR3 sequence: CASSLAPYTEAFF. CDR3 coding DNA: TGTGCCAGCAGCTTAGCCCCGTACACTGAAGCTTTCTTT. The V gene is TRBV11-3, the J gene TRBJ1-1; D ambiguous. Trimming took 1 base from V and 3 from J, leaving 6 bases between them. The CDR3 loop spans 13 amino acids. Germline values: CDR1 SGHNT, CDR2 YENEEA.

The CDR3 spells CASSLYRDFTDAYNEQFF. DNA for the CDR3: TGTGCCAGCAGCTTATACCGGGATTTCACTGACGCCTACAATGAGCAGTTCTTC. The gene calls are TRBV11-2 and TRBJ2-1; D is possibly TRBD2 (5 bases). The CDR3 loop spans 18 amino acids. CDR1 SGHAT and CDR2 FQNNGV come from the germline V gene. Trimming pared 2 bases from V and 2 bases from J, leaving 19 bases between.

The V gene is TRBV18, the J gene TRBJ1-2; D ambiguous. Trimming shortened V by 4 bases and J by 6 bases, and 15 bases separated the two germline ends. CDR1 KGHSH and CDR2 LQKENI come from the germline V gene. The CDR3 contains 14 residues. CDR3 DNA sequence: TGTGCCAGCTCACTTCAGCAGGATTCCCATGGCTACACCTTC. Its translation: CASSLQQDSHGYTF.

This chain uses TRBV11-2 with TRBJ1-1, with 10 bases fitting TRBD1. The V and J ends lost 5 bases and 6 bases, in that order; junction bases with no gene match: 9. Germline V gene sequence: CDR1 SGHAT, CDR2 FQNNGV. CDR3 size: 15 residues. The CDR3 DNA sequence: TGTGCCAGCAGCACCTCGACAGGGGGCTTATCTGAAGCTTTCTTT. Amino acids: CASSTSTGGLSEAFF. Combining the CDR3 with reference TRBV11-2 and TRBJ1-1 gives the whole variable domain EAGVAQSPRYKIIEKRQSVAFWCNPISGHATLYWYQQILGQGPKLLIQFQNNGVVDDSQLPKDRFSAERLKGVDSTLKIQPAKLEDSAVYLCASSTSTGGLSEAFFGQGTRLTVV.

The V call is TRBV6-5, the J call TRBJ1-1; the match to TRBD1 covers 7 bases. There are 13 residues in the CDR3. V lost 6 bases to trimming and J lost 8 bases; unmatched junction nucleotides: 9. The V gene's germline CDR1 is MNHEY and CDR2 SVGAGI. As DNA, the CDR3 is TGTGCCAGCAGCCTCACAGGCAGGGGGGAAGCTTTCTTT. Translation gives CASSLTGRGEAFF.

V gene TRBV27 combines with J gene TRBJ2-7; TRBD2 is a possible D gene (6 bases). V lost 2 bases to trimming and J lost 3 bases, with 11 bases between them. CDR1 is MNHEY and CDR2 is SMNVEV in the germline V gene (reference sequence). The CDR3 runs to 14 residues. Here the CDR3 DNA reads TGTGCCAGCAGTTTAGCGGGAAAGGGCTACGAGCAGTACTTC. Translating gives CASSLAGKGYEQYF.

The J gene is TRBJ2-7, the V gene TRBV30; 7 positions agree with TRBD2. The germline V gene has CDR1 GTSNPN and CDR2 SVGIG (reference sequence). The CDR3 is made up of 14 amino acids. The V segment lost 3 bases and the J segment 1 base; nucleotides outside the gene matches: 6. CDR3 DNA: TGTGCCTGGAGAAGCGGGGCTTCATCCTACGAGCAGTACTTC. Encoded protein: CAWRSGASSYEQYF.

The chain has TRBV7-3 and TRBJ2-1, with 11 bases that match TRBD2. The V segment lost 3 bases and the J segment 4 bases; nucleotides outside the gene matches: 8. CDR3 length: 17 amino acids. CDR1 is SGHTA and CDR2 is FQGTGA in the germline V gene. The CDR3 protein is CASSFTRTSGGYNEQFF. Written as DNA, the CDR3 is TGTGCCAGCAGCTTTACCCGAACTAGCGGGGGATACAATGAGCAGTTCTTC.

The CDR3 DNA follows: TGTGCCAGCTGGGGAACCGGGGAGAACACTATAGATACGCAGTATTTT. It yields the protein CASWGTGENTIDTQYF. This chain joins TRBV2 and TRBJ2-3, with a tentative D call TRBD2 (5 bases). The CDR3 is 16 amino acids. V shed 8 bases and J shed 5 bases, with 23 bases lying between them. CDR1 is SNHLY, CDR2 FYNNEI, per germline.

This sequence joins TRBV19 and TRBJ2-7, with D tentatively TRBD2 (6 bases). With 4 bases removed from V and 0 bases from J, the gap between germline ends came to 10 bases. The length of the CDR3 is 14 residues. Germline V gene sequence: CDR1 LNHDA, CDR2 SQIVND (reference sequence). The CDR3 bases are TGTGCCAGTAGTACCCGGGGGAGCTCCTACGAGCAGTACTTC. This gives the protein CASSTRGSSYEQYF.

The chain recombines TRBV28 with TRBJ2-3, with D maybe TRBD1 (5 bases). Germline values: CDR1 MDHEN, CDR2 SYDVKM. This CDR3 comprises 15 residues. Trimming removed 6 bases at V and 2 bases at J, with 15 bases between. CDR3 DNA: TGTGCCAGCAGCTCCCAGGGCCCCAACACAGATACGCAGTATTTT. Its translation is CASSSQGPNTDTQYF.

This chain uses TRBV5-1 with TRBJ1-1; no clear D gene. This CDR3 spans 15 amino acids. Germline CDR1 is SGHRS and CDR2 is YFSETQ. The V end lost 6 bases, the J end lost 3 bases, and 18 bases lay between the germline ends. In nucleotides, the CDR3 is TGCGCCAGCACTGTCGGTTACGGAGGGCACACTGAAGCTTTCTTT. It yields the protein CASTVGYGGHTEAFF.

This chain uses TRBV30 with TRBJ1-1, with D unclear. V was cut by 8 bases and J by 0 bases, with 13 bases left in between. Germline loops: CDR1 GTSNPN, CDR2 SVGIG (reference sequence). The CDR3 covers 13 residues. The CDR3 loop reads CAGIIGVNTEAFF. CDR3 sequence (DNA): TGTGCCGGGATAATAGGAGTGAACACTGAAGCTTTCTTT.

The chain uses TRBV29-1 and TRBJ2-5; 11 bases fit TRBD2. The CDR3 runs 14 residues. Germline CDR1 is SQVTM and CDR2 is ANQGSEA. Trimming removed 6 bases from V and 5 bases from J; junction bases left unmatched: 8. The CDR3: CSVAGTSGPETQYF. As DNA, the CDR3 is TGCAGCGTCGCCGGGACTAGCGGTCCGGAGACCCAGTACTTC.

The V and J genes are TRBV6-6 and TRBJ2-1, with 10 bases fitting TRBD2. Losses at the gene ends were 5 bases for V and 4 bases for J; bases not matched to a gene: 11. The CDR3 is 17 amino acids. Germline V CDR1 and CDR2: MNHNY, SVGAGI (reference sequence). The CDR3 region is CASSPAPTSGMYNEQFF. CDR3 nucleotide sequence: TGTGCCAGCAGTCCAGCGCCTACTAGCGGGATGTACAATGAGCAGTTCTTC.

This chain joins TRBV7-3 and TRBJ2-1; 9 bases map to TRBD2. From germline, CDR1 is SGHTA and CDR2 FQGTGA. J was trimmed by 15 bases and V by 5 bases; bases with no gene match: 11. The CDR3 loop spans 13 amino acids. CDR3 in DNA: TGTGCCAGCAGCCCTAACGCCGGGACTAGCCTGTTCTTC. This encodes CASSPNAGTSLFF.

The J gene is TRBJ2-7, the V gene TRBV6-1; D perhaps matches TRBD2 (6 bases). CDR1 is MNHNS, CDR2 SASEGT, per germline. The germline V and J ends were trimmed by 1 base and 0 bases, with 10 bases remaining between them. This CDR3 contains 15 residues. The CDR3 reads CASSEGLAPSYEQYF. The CDR3 DNA follows: TGTGCCAGCAGTGAAGGGCTAGCGCCCTCCTACGAGCAGTACTTC.

V gene TRBV19 combines with J gene TRBJ1-5; no reliable D call. The germline CDR1 and CDR2 sequences are LNHDA and SQIVND (reference sequence). This CDR3 is 15 amino acids long. The ends were cut back, 3 bases at V and 7 bases at J, with 16 bases in the middle. The CDR3 nucleotides read TGTGCCAGTAGTATCGGAGGGCCCACTGTCCAGCCCCAGCATTTT. Amino acid sequence: CASSIGGPTVQPQHF.

The rearrangement links TRBV29-1 to TRBJ2-2; TRBD1 aligns across 9 bases. CDR3 length: 13 amino acids. Germline V gene data show CDR1 as SQVTM and CDR2 as ANQGSEA. J gave up 7 bases and V 7 bases, and 7 bases lay outside the gene matches. The CDR3 nucleotides are TGCAGCGCCGCACAGGGGGCGGGCGGGGAGCTGTTTTTT. Translated, it gives CSAAQGAGGELFF.

This clone has only a few counts. A junction end diverges from the germline sequence, so it may reflect a read error. J is TRBJ2-2 and V is TRBV27; D not resolved. The CDR3 is made up of 12 amino acids. The germline CDR1 and CDR2 sequences are MNHEY and SMNVEV (reference sequence). CDR3 DNA sequence: TGTGCCAGCAGTTTATCCCCCGGTGAGCTGTTTTTT. Its protein product is CASSLSPGELFF.

The gene calls are TRBV7-2 and TRBJ2-7, with a tentative D call TRBD1 (5 bases). V was cut by 4 bases and J by 3 bases, with 16 bases left in between. The CDR3 is 15 residues long. Germline V CDR1 and CDR2: SGHTA, FQGNSA. The CDR3 bases are TGTGCCAGCAGCTCCGACAGATACAAACTCTACGAGCAGTACTTC. Translated, it gives CASSSDRYKLYEQYF.